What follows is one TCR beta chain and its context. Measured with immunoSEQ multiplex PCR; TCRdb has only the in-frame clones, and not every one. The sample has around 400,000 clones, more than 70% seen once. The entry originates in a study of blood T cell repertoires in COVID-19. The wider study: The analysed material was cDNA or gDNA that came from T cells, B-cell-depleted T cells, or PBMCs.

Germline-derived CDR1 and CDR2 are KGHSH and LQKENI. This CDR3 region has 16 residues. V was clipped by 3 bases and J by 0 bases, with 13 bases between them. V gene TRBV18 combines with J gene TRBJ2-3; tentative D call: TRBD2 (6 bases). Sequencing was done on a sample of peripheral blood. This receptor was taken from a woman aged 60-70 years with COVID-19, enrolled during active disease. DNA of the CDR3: TGTGCCAGCTCACCGGCGGGTGGGACTAGCACAGATACGCAGTATTTT. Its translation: CASSPAGGTSTDTQYF.